The 21 T cell receptor beta chains reported below all come from one sample, sequenced in a study of control samples from healthy donors and cancer patients (dated by TCRdb to the early 2020s). To prepare the library, the immunoSEQ multiplex PCR assay was applied. Not all clones reach the TCRdb copy of this immuneACCESS table, which keeps in-frame sequences only. Checked studies attribute under half of the gap to unresolved V genes and leave the rest unexplained. Within this sample are 130,000 or so clones, with 70% to 90% of them counted one time only. Jointly, the top ten make up around 3% of the sample. Material: blood. The source of these receptors is a middle-aged man in good health.

The V gene is TRBV5-4, the J gene TRBJ2-6; weak D call: TRBD2 (6 bases). CDR1 and CDR2 (germline): SGHNT, YYREEE (reference sequence). Deletions cut 0 bases from V and 4 bases from J, with 14 bases between. This CDR3 is 17 amino acids long. CDR3 sequence (DNA): TGTGCCAGCAGCTTGGTGTTAGGAGGGACCGGGGCCAACGTCCTGACTTTC. It specifies CASSLVLGGTGANVLTF.

The V and J genes are TRBV6-5 and TRBJ2-7; 11 bases are shared with TRBD1. This CDR3 region has 15 residues. The V gene end was trimmed by 7 bases and the J gene end by 5 bases; junction bases not matched to a gene: 10. CDR1 MNHEY and CDR2 SVGAGI come from the germline V gene. The DNA for the CDR3 is TGTGCCAGCAAATCCCCGGGACAGGGGGTCAACGAGCAGTACTTC. Residues: CASKSPGQGVNEQYF.

The J gene is TRBJ1-2, the V gene TRBV11-2, with 12 nucleotides matching TRBD1. This CDR3 region has 15 residues. CDR1 SGHAT and CDR2 FQNNGV come from the germline V gene. Trimming at V came to 5 bases and at J to 3 bases, leaving 4 bases not matched to a gene. Written as DNA, the CDR3 is TGTGCCAGCAGCCAAGGGACAGGGGGCGACTATGGCTACACCTTC. Its protein is CASSQGTGGDYGYTF.

This rearrangement joins TRBV5-6 to TRBJ1-2; 9 bases line up with TRBD1. CDR3 length: 15 amino acids. Germline V gene sequence: CDR1 SGHDT, CDR2 YYEEEE. Trimming at V came to 3 bases and at J to 7 bases, leaving 10 bases not matched to a gene. CDR3 protein: CASSSLLRTGVGYTF. For the CDR3, the DNA is TGTGCCAGCAGCTCATTACTTAGGACAGGGGTTGGCTACACCTTC.

As to this clone: At one end the junction does not follow the germline gene, possibly because of a read error. V and J are TRBV7-7 and TRBJ2-7, with TRBD1 matching over 8 bases. Per germline, CDR1 SSHAT and CDR2 FNYEAQ (reference sequence). This CDR3 has 15 residues. The CDR3 DNA follows: TGTGCTAGCAGCCTTGGGGCAGGGGGCTTGGAAGAGCAGTACTTC. Amino acids: CASSLGAGGLEEQYF.

The rearrangement joins TRBV7-2 to TRBJ2-7; 7 nucleotides align to TRBD1. The CDR3 consists of 17 residues. The trim removed 0 bases at V and 3 bases at J, leaving 11 bases unmatched. Germline V lookup: CDR1 SGHTA, CDR2 FQGNSA. CDR3 loop: CASSLAQGGRKHYEQYF. The CDR3 region has the DNA TGTGCCAGCAGCTTAGCCCAAGGGGGCCGAAAACACTACGAGCAGTACTTC.

The rearrangement links TRBV2 to TRBJ1-2, with 9 bases aligning to TRBD1. Trimming cost V 9 bases and J 6 bases; bases outside gene matches: 11. The germline V gene encodes CDR1 SNHLY and CDR2 FYNNEI. There are 14 residues in the CDR3. CDR3 in amino acids: CASRPGTGIHGYTF. As DNA, the CDR3 is TGTGCCAGTCGTCCCGGGACAGGGATCCATGGCTACACCTTC.

The V and J genes are TRBV5-1 and TRBJ1-1, with D possibly TRBD1 on 6 matching bases. Germline lookup yields CDR1 SGHRS and CDR2 YFSETQ. This CDR3 comprises 16 residues. V dropped 4 bases and J dropped 0 bases, with 16 bases sitting between them. The CDR3 here is CASSPDSSSMNTEAFF. The CDR3 nucleotides read TGCGCCAGCAGCCCGGACAGTTCATCTATGAACACTGAAGCTTTCTTT.

V usage is TRBV5-1 and J usage is TRBJ2-2; 11 nucleotides agree with TRBD2. This CDR3 region has 15 residues. Germline V CDR1 and CDR2: SGHRS, YFSETQ. V shed 7 bases, J shed 1 base, and the junction held 3 bases outside the gene matches. CDR3 coding DNA: TGCGCCAGCGGAACTAGCGGGGGGAACACCGGGGAGCTGTTTTTT. Its protein product is CASGTSGGNTGELFF.

The chain links TRBV2 to TRBJ1-1; a weak D match, TRBD1 (6 bases). The ends were cut back, 6 bases at V and 0 bases at J, with 14 bases in the middle. The CDR3 runs to 15 residues. From germline, CDR1 is SNHLY and CDR2 FYNNEI. In DNA, the CDR3 is TGTGCCAGCAGAGTTGGACAGATTATGAACACTGAAGCTTTCTTT. This codes for CASRVGQIMNTEAFF. The full variable domain, with the rest looked up from reference TRBV2 and TRBJ1-1, is EPEVTQTPSHQVTQMGQEVILRCVPISNHLYFYWYRQILGQKVEFLVSFYNNEISEKSEIFDDQFSVERPDGSNFTLKIRSTKLEDSAMYFCASRVGQIMNTEAFFGQGTRLTVV.

The rearrangement links TRBV19 to TRBJ1-2; D not certain. There are 13 residues in the CDR3. V lost 6 bases and J lost 8, with 16 bases in between. Germline V gene lookup returns CDR1 LNHDA and CDR2 SQIVND (reference sequence). This CDR3 reads CASRHPPGNGYTF. The CDR3 DNA sequence: TGTGCCAGTAGGCACCCCCCGGGAAACGGCTACACCTTC.

The chain has TRBV9 and TRBJ2-3; the match to TRBD2 covers 8 bases. Germline trimming cut 0 bases from V and 0 bases from J; bases unmatched to any gene: 12. The CDR3 length is 19 residues. Germline CDR1 SGDLS, CDR2 YYNGEE. The CDR3 sequence: CASSVGSSGGTRSTDTQYF. DNA for the CDR3: TGTGCCAGCAGCGTAGGGTCCTCGGGTGGGACTAGAAGCACAGATACGCAGTATTTT.

The chain is built from TRBV30 and TRBJ1-6; D is unresolved. Germline assignment: CDR1 GTSNPN and CDR2 SVGIG (reference sequence). With 1 base removed from V and 6 bases from J, the gap between germline ends came to 13 bases. The CDR3 runs 15 residues. CDR3 DNA sequence: TGTGCCTGGAGTGGGCCCCAGAAGCTTAATTCACCCCTCCACTTT. It specifies CAWSGPQKLNSPLHF.

The chain recombines TRBV5-4 with TRBJ1-5; TRBD1 might be the D (5 bases). V was clipped by 4 bases and J by 9 bases, with 14 bases between them. The germline gives CDR1 SGHNT, CDR2 YYREEE (reference sequence). CDR3 size: 13 residues. CDR3 sequence reads: CASSRDGNRPQHF. The CDR3, as DNA: TGTGCCAGCAGCCGGGACGGAAACAGGCCCCAGCATTTT.

The V call is TRBV11-3, the J call TRBJ1-1; 11 positions agree with TRBD1. V lost 5 bases to trimming and J lost 11 bases; unmatched junction nucleotides: 7. The CDR3 spans 13 residues. Germline values: CDR1 SGHNT, CDR2 YENEEA. The CDR3 loop reads CASSPGTGGSAFF. CDR3 DNA sequence: TGTGCCAGCAGCCCCGGGACAGGGGGTAGTGCTTTCTTT.

The chain recombines TRBV2 with TRBJ1-1; no definite D call. Trimming pared 4 bases from V and 6 bases from J, leaving 18 bases between. The CDR3 is 15 amino acids. CDR1 is SNHLY, CDR2 FYNNEI, per germline. CDR3 DNA sequence: TGTGCCAGCAGTGCCTCACCGGCCCCGGGTTCTGAAGCTTTCTTT. Protein: CASSASPAPGSEAFF.

In DNA, the CDR3 is TGTGCCAGCAGTCCTACAGGGGGCATCACCTCCTACGAGCAGTACTTC. Its translation is CASSPTGGITSYEQYF. The chain links TRBV5-4 to TRBJ2-7; 9 bases are a match to TRBD1. V lost 5 bases, J lost 0 bases, and 9 bases stayed unmatched. The CDR3 runs 16 residues. Germline CDR1 reads SGHNT; CDR2 reads YYREEE (reference sequence).

J is TRBJ1-6 and V is TRBV18, with TRBD1 matching over 8 bases. This CDR3 is 14 amino acids long. The ends lost 2 bases at V and 9 bases at J; junction bases unmatched: 3. CDR1 and CDR2 (germline): KGHSH, LQKENI. The CDR3 DNA sequence: TGTGCCAGCTCACCAGGGACAGGAGTTTCACCCCTCCACTTT. Its translation is CASSPGTGVSPLHF.

The rearrangement joins TRBV5-1 to TRBJ2-7, with 7 bases aligning to TRBD1. The germline gives CDR1 SGHRS, CDR2 YFSETQ. The V and J ends lost 2 bases and 1 base, in that order; junction bases with no gene match: 15. This CDR3 contains 18 residues. CDR3: CASSFLGWTSTGSYEQYF. CDR3 nucleotides: TGCGCCAGCAGCTTCTTGGGGTGGACTTCGACAGGGTCCTACGAGCAGTACTTC.

The chain couples TRBV20-1 to TRBJ2-7; D might be TRBD2 (5 bases). V lost 3 bases and J 5 bases, leaving 26 bases between the germline ends. The germline gives CDR1 DFQATT, CDR2 SNEGSKA (reference sequence). This CDR3 comprises 17 residues. CDR3: CSASNSTGSGKAHEQYF. The CDR3 nucleotides are TGCAGTGCTAGTAATAGTACTGGTTCGGGGAAGGCTCACGAGCAGTACTTC.

The chain has TRBV11-2 and TRBJ2-2; 7 positions agree with TRBD1. The J segment lost 6 bases and the V segment lost 4 bases, leaving 8 bases of the junction unmatched. The CDR3 runs 15 residues. Germline V gene sequence: CDR1 SGHAT, CDR2 FQNNGV. The CDR3 here is CASSSLRGRPGELFF. CDR3 sequence (DNA): TGTGCCAGCAGCTCCCTGAGGGGGCGCCCCGGGGAGCTGTTTTTT.